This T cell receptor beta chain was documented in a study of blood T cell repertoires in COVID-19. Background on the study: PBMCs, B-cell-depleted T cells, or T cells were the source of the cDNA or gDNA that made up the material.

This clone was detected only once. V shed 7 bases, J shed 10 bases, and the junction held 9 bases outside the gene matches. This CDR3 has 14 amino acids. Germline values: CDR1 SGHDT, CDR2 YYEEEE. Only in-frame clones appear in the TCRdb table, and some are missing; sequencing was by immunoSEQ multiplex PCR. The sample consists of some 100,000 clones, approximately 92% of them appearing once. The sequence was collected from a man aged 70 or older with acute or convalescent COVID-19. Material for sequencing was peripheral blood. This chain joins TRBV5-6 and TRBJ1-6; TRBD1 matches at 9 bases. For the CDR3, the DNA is TGTGCCAGCTCTTCCGGGACAGGGCCCTCACCCCTCCACTTT. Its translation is CASSSGTGPSPLHF.